This TCR beta chain was observed in a study of post-analysis software for immune sequencing data. Carried by the TCR beta cDNA libraries were unique molecular identifiers. TCRdb re-derived calls from the PCR reads in MiXCR, one entry per CDR3 protein. This table has some 500,000 distinct CDR3 sequences, approximately 45% appearing once. Sequenced sample: blood. The TCR comes from a girl aged 10-17 years with multiple sclerosis.

The CDR3 DNA follows: TGCGCCAGCAGCCAAGATGGGAACTCCTACAATGAGCAGTTCTTC. It translates to CASSQDGNSYNEQFF. The rearrangement links TRBV4-1 to TRBJ2-1; D is uncertain. This CDR3 is built from 15 residues. V was trimmed by 0 bases and J by 0 bases, leaving 6 bases between them. The V gene's germline CDR1 is MGHRA and CDR2 YSYEKL.